Ten or more counts support the clone carrying this TCR beta chain. No antigen is known for it. The CDR3 contains 13 residues. CDR1 SSHAT and CDR2 FNYEAQ come from the germline V gene (reference sequence). V dropped 5 bases and J dropped 5; count of bases not matched to a gene: 4. The entry originates in a study of T cells after yellow fever vaccination. Study-wide findings and caveats: Just a small share of clonotypes turned up in the CD4 compartment as well as the CD8 compartment. A secondary response was less intense yet reached its peak sooner, at day 5 versus 15.

A process of 5'RACE template switching, which added a universal primer site and UMIs, was used to make TCR cDNA. In TCRdb, the 5' RACE reads were re-called with MiXCR into one record per CDR3 protein. The table records about 340,000 distinct CDR3 sequences, around an eighth of them present only once. The sample in question was CD4+ T cells sorted from PBMCs, obtained 15 days after the yellow fever booster vaccination. This chain links TRBV7-7 with TRBJ2-5; TRBD2 matches 8 bases. The clonotype was recovered from a man aged 18 to 29 who received the YFV17D yellow fever vaccine. The chain's CDR3 is CASSKLADETQYF. CDR3 nucleotide sequence: TGTGCCAGCAGCAAACTAGCGGACGAGACCCAGTACTTC.